The clone carrying this T cell receptor beta chain was seen only once. What it binds is not known. The data stem from a study of cytomegalovirus exposure and HLA in healthy donors. Points from the study as a whole: Confirmation was obtained in vitro that a few CMV-associated chains are specific for CMV antigens. In an earlier analysis, productive rearrangement rates for most beta V segments clustered near 87% or 30%.

Primers: 60 Vbeta forward and 13 Jbeta reverse. The table came from immunoSEQ multiplex PCR; TCRdb's copy has only in-frame clones and leaves some out. Among about 100,000 clones listed, around 77% were seen once. The TCR sequence derives from a woman aged 55-75 years in good health and CMV-seropositive. Material for sequencing was PBMCs.

The CDR3 DNA reads as TGTGCCAGCAGCCAACTGGTGGACAGCTTTATTAACTATGGCTACACCTTC. Translation gives CASSQLVDSFINYGYTF. The chain has TRBV4-2 and TRBJ1-2; tentative D call: TRBD1 (6 bases). V gave up 2 bases and J gave up 1 base, with 17 bases separating them. Germline V CDR1 and CDR2: LGHNA, YNFKEQ. This CDR3 region has 17 residues.